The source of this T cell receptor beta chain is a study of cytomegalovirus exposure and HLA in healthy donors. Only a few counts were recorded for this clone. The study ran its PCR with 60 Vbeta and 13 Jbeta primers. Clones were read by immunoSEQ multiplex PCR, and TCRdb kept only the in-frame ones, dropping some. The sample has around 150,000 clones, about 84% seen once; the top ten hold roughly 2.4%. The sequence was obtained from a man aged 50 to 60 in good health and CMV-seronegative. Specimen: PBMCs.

This CDR3 reads CASSPLGGNQPQHF. CDR3 sequence (DNA): TGTGCCAGCAGCCCCCTGGGGGGGAACCAGCCCCAGCATTTT. The rearrangement joins TRBV27 to TRBJ1-5; weak D call: TRBD1 (5 bases). The CDR3 loop spans 14 amino acids. From germline, CDR1 is MNHEY and CDR2 SMNVEV (reference sequence). Trimming pared 6 bases from V and 7 bases from J, leaving 16 bases between.